This TCR beta chain appears in the sequencing data of a study of blood T cell repertoires in COVID-19. At the level of the study: The United States, Italy and Spain provided the acute and convalescent COVID-19 samples. The analysed material was cDNA or gDNA that came from T cells, B-cell-depleted T cells, or PBMCs.

The CDR3 runs 14 residues. The germline CDR1 and CDR2 sequences are LNHDA and SQIVND (reference sequence). With V trimmed by 7 bases and J by 7 bases, 7 bases remained unmatched. Original processing methods: Counts of nucleated cells, estimated from reference gene primer amplification, were obtained. This table comes from immunoSEQ multiplex PCR, and its TCRdb copy is limited to in-frame clones, with some not included. V and J calls and clone size are copied from that table; D and trimming were computed from the DNA. The table has around 230,000 clones, around 82% seen once; the top ten hold 2.5% to 3%.

Material for sequencing was peripheral blood. The chain links TRBV19 to TRBJ1-2; the match to TRBD1 covers 12 bases. This TCR came from a woman between 40 and 55 years old with active or convalescent COVID-19. The CDR3, as DNA: TGTGCCAGTACCCGGGACAGGGGGCATAGTGGCTACACCTTC. This codes for CASTRDRGHSGYTF.